This T cell receptor (beta chain) emerged from a study of blood T cell repertoires in COVID-19. The wider study: Samples representing acute and convalescent COVID-19 were sourced from the United States, Italy and Spain. Sources were T cells, B-cell-depleted T cells, or PBMCs; the material itself was cDNA or gDNA.

Per the authors' pipeline: Estimation of nucleated cell counts relied on the amplification of reference gene primers. Assay: immunoSEQ multiplex PCR; the TCRdb copy retains only in-frame clones and omits some. The D gene and trimming were derived from the DNA, and the V and J assignments and clone size from that table. This sample has just over 650,000 clones, with 80% to 90% found just once. CDR1 is GTSNPN and CDR2 is SVGIG in the germline V gene (reference sequence). This CDR3 is built from 16 residues. With 0 bases removed from V and 0 bases from J, the gap between germline ends came to 9 bases. The chain couples TRBV30 to TRBJ1-6; D call uncertain. The receptor was isolated from a woman aged 18-29 years with acute or convalescent COVID-19. The sample consisted of peripheral blood. The CDR3 region is CAWSVRVSSYNSPLHF. As DNA, the CDR3 is TGTGCCTGGAGTGTACGAGTAAGCTCCTATAATTCACCCCTCCACTTT.